The 25 T cell receptor beta chains presented below share a single source sample, sequenced in a study of shared clonotypes between healthy human individuals. Clones were read by immunoSEQ multiplex PCR, and TCRdb kept only the in-frame ones, dropping some. The sample includes more than 2,000,000 clones, roughly 92% of them seen just once. Input material: naive CD4+ T cells sorted from blood. As for subset: CD45RA+ positively selected. Receptors were obtained from a man between 18 and 35 years old in good health.

The rearrangement uses TRBV5-4 and TRBJ2-7; weak D call: TRBD2 (6 bases). The germline CDR1 and CDR2 sequences are SGHNT and YYREEE (reference sequence). V was clipped by 5 bases and J by 5 bases, with 20 bases between them. The CDR3 has 15 amino acids. The CDR3 nucleotides read TGTGCCAGCAGTTTTGCGGGGCGGGCGCTGAACGAGCAGTACTTC. Its protein is CASSFAGRALNEQYF.

The chain links TRBV10-3 to TRBJ1-1; TRBD1 is a possible D gene (5 bases). The germline V and J ends were trimmed by 2 bases and 1 base, with 8 bases remaining between them. CDR1 is ENHRY and CDR2 is SYGVKD in the germline V gene. This CDR3 contains 14 residues. CDR3 region: CAISEGAQNTEAFF. CDR3 nucleotide sequence: TGTGCCATCAGTGAGGGGGCGCAGAACACTGAAGCTTTCTTT.

With regard to this clone: Different DNA sequences within this sample yield the same CDR3. The chain combines TRBV7-8 with TRBJ2-7, with 7 bases lining up with TRBD1. CDR1 is SGHVS, CDR2 FQNEAQ, per germline. This CDR3 contains 13 residues. V dropped 5 bases and J dropped 2; count of bases not matched to a gene: 3. The CDR3, as DNA: TGTGCCAGCAGCCCGGGACAGCCCTACGAGCAGTACTTC. Translation gives CASSPGQPYEQYF.

This chain joins TRBV2 and TRBJ2-2; 15 nucleotides line up with TRBD2. The CDR3 runs to 16 residues. Trimming took 7 bases from V and 5 from J; bases not matched to a gene: 5. The germline V gene has CDR1 SNHLY and CDR2 FYNNEI. This CDR3 is CASTPGLAGGTGELFF. CDR3 nucleotide sequence: TGTGCCAGCACCCCGGGACTAGCGGGAGGTACCGGGGAGCTGTTTTTT.

This chain joins TRBV5-4 and TRBJ1-1; D is uncertain. Trimming took 1 base from V and 6 from J, leaving 16 bases between them. The CDR3 loop spans 15 amino acids. The germline gives CDR1 SGHNT, CDR2 YYREEE (reference sequence). CDR3 in DNA: TGTGCCAGCAGCTTGTTGGGCCTCGGTTGGTCTGAAGCTTTCTTT. Protein: CASSLLGLGWSEAFF. Using reference TRBV5-4 and TRBJ1-1 for the parts outside the CDR3, the full variable domain is ETGVTQSPTHLIKTRGQQVTLRCSSQSGHNTVSWYQQALGQGPQFIFQYYREEENGRGNFPPRFSGLQFPNYSSELNVNALELDDSALYLCASSLLGLGWSEAFFGQGTRLTVV.

The chain recombines TRBV6-5 with TRBJ2-3, with D perhaps TRBD1 (6 bases). With 7 bases removed from V and 4 bases from J, the gap between germline ends came to 15 bases. This CDR3 spans 14 amino acids. Per the germline V gene, CDR1 is MNHEY and CDR2 is SVGAGI. The CDR3 DNA is TGTGCCAGCACGAGGGGGAGCTCGGCAGATACGCAGTATTTT. Translation: CASTRGSSADTQYF.

V gene TRBV5-1 combines with J gene TRBJ2-1, with D perhaps matching TRBD1 or TRBD2 (5 bases each). Germline V lookup: CDR1 SGHRS, CDR2 YFSETQ. V was pared by 8 bases and J by 0 bases, with 15 bases between. The CDR3 is made up of 15 amino acids. As DNA, the CDR3 is TGCGCCAGTAACCGGGGCTCCAGCTCCTACAATGAGCAGTTCTTC. Translated, it gives CASNRGSSSYNEQFF.

This chain uses TRBV19 with TRBJ1-1; D ambiguous. This CDR3 region has 13 residues. V was cut by 4 bases and J by 3 bases, with 9 bases left in between. Germline values: CDR1 LNHDA, CDR2 SQIVND (reference sequence). The DNA of the CDR3 is TGTGCCAGTAGTACGAACGGACACACTGAAGCTTTCTTT. It codes for CASSTNGHTEAFF.

This rearrangement joins TRBV2 to TRBJ2-7, with D unclear. This CDR3 has 11 residues. Between the trimmed V and J ends, which lost 5 bases and 6 bases, there was a span of 8 bases. Germline values: CDR1 SNHLY, CDR2 FYNNEI. CDR3 DNA: TGTGCCAGCAGTAACCTGGCCGAGCAGTACTTC. Encoded protein: CASSNLAEQYF.

This clone turned up a few times. The V gene is TRBV4-1, the J gene TRBJ1-5; the match to TRBD1 covers 9 bases. Germline values: CDR1 MGHRA, CDR2 YSYEKL. The V and J ends lost 4 bases and 6 bases, in that order; junction bases with no gene match: 7. CDR3 length: 15 amino acids. CDR3 nucleotide sequence: TGCGCCAGCAGCCCACTTGGGACAGGGCGTCAGCCCCAGCATTTT. Translation: CASSPLGTGRQPQHF.

This chain links TRBV9 with TRBJ2-1; D is undetermined. Trimming removed 5 bases at V and 8 bases at J, with 17 bases between. This CDR3 is 14 amino acids long. Germline CDR1 is SGDLS and CDR2 is YYNGEE. CDR3 in amino acids: CASSPAVLSHEQFF. For the CDR3, the DNA is TGTGCCAGCAGTCCGGCCGTCCTCAGCCATGAGCAGTTCTTC.

The table lists this clone with a count of one. The chain is built from TRBV7-2 and TRBJ1-5; 7 bases line up with TRBD1. Per the germline V gene, CDR1 is SGHTA and CDR2 is FQGNSA. This CDR3 comprises 16 residues. V lost 1 base and J lost 0; bases outside the gene matches: 3. The CDR3 spells CASSLGTGHSNQPQHF. The CDR3 bases are TGTGCCAGCAGCTTAGGGACAGGCCATAGCAATCAGCCCCAGCATTTT. Full variable domain (rest looked up from reference TRBV7-2 and TRBJ1-5): GAGVSQSPSNKVTEKGKDVELRCDPISGHTALYWYRQSLGQGLEFLIYFQGNSAPDKSGLPSDRFSAERTGGSVSTLTIQRTQQEDSAVYLCASSLGTGHSNQPQHFGDGTRLSIL.

The chain uses TRBV10-3 and TRBJ2-2; D may match TRBD1 or TRBD2 (5 bases each). Germline loops: CDR1 ENHRY, CDR2 SYGVKD. The V end lost 8 bases, the J end lost 5 bases, and 18 bases lay between the germline ends. The CDR3 contains 15 residues. The CDR3 DNA sequence: TGTGCCATCGGCTACGGGACCTCAGGGACCGGGGAGCTGTTTTTT. This translates into CAIGYGTSGTGELFF.

The chain employs TRBV7-9 and TRBJ1-5; 7 nucleotides match TRBD1. Germline CDR1 is SEHNR and CDR2 is FQNEAQ (reference sequence). CDR3 length: 14 amino acids. V dropped 5 bases and J dropped 2; count of bases not matched to a gene: 3. CDR3 sequence (DNA): TGTGCCAGCAGCACTGACAGGGGCAATCAGCCCCAGCATTTT. Amino acids: CASSTDRGNQPQHF.

This rearrangement joins TRBV15 to TRBJ1-1; TRBD1 is a possible D gene (6 bases). Germline-derived CDR1 and CDR2 are LNHNV and YYDKDF (reference sequence). This CDR3 has 14 amino acids. Trimming pared 4 bases from V and 7 bases from J, leaving 16 bases between. The CDR3 DNA reads as TGTGCCACCAGCATCAGCAGGGGAGTGGGTGAAGCTTTCTTT. Encoded protein: CATSISRGVGEAFF.

The V gene is TRBV7-2, the J gene TRBJ2-1; 7 bases match TRBD1. Trimming cost V 3 bases and J 7 bases; bases outside gene matches: 3. In germline, CDR1 is SGHTA, CDR2 FQGNSA. This CDR3 has 13 residues. DNA of the CDR3: TGTGCCAGCAGCTTTAGGGACAGAAATGAGCAGTTCTTC. As protein: CASSFRDRNEQFF.

This clone was seen only a few times. V is TRBV27 and J is TRBJ1-5, with D tentatively TRBD1 (6 bases). Trimming shortened V by 5 bases and J by 0 bases, and 14 bases separated the two germline ends. CDR3 length equals 16 residues. Looked up from germline, CDR1 is MNHEY and CDR2 is SMNVEV (reference sequence). This CDR3 is CASSNLGTPSNQPQHF. The CDR3 DNA follows: TGTGCCAGCAGTAACCTGGGGACACCTAGCAATCAGCCCCAGCATTTT.

The rearrangement uses TRBV7-9 and TRBJ2-1, with D tentatively TRBD1 or TRBD2 (5 bases each). The V and J ends lost 5 bases and 10 bases respectively, with 9 bases between them. Germline V CDR1 and CDR2: SEHNR, FQNEAQ (reference sequence). The CDR3 is 11 residues long. CDR3 DNA: TGTGCCAGCAGCCCGTGGGGGGAGCAGTTCTTC. Translated, it gives CASSPWGEQFF.

J is TRBJ2-3 and V is TRBV10-3, with D perhaps being TRBD1 or TRBD2 (5 bases each). Trimming pared 9 bases from V and 0 bases from J, leaving 13 bases between. Germline CDR1 ENHRY, CDR2 SYGVKD. The length of the CDR3 is 14 residues. The CDR3 protein is CAINRDVSTDTQYF. CDR3 sequence (DNA): TGTGCCATAAACCGGGACGTTAGCACAGATACGCAGTATTTT.

The count of this clone is one. The chain links TRBV19 to TRBJ2-7, with D perhaps assigned TRBD1 or TRBD2 (5 bases each). CDR1 is LNHDA, CDR2 SQIVND, per germline (reference sequence). V lost 3 bases, J lost 3 bases, and 9 bases lay in between. The CDR3 is 13 amino acids. The CDR3 loop is CASSMPGRYEQYF. For the CDR3, the DNA is TGTGCCAGTAGTATGCCGGGACGCTACGAGCAGTACTTC.

CDR3 amino acids: CASGLVLRGTGELFF. DNA for the CDR3: TGTGCTAGTGGTTTGGTACTCAGGGGGACCGGGGAGCTGTTTTTT. The chain has TRBV12-5 and TRBJ2-2; TRBD1 matches at 7 bases. Germline values: CDR1 LGHNT, CDR2 FRNRAP. Trimming removed 0 bases from V and 5 bases from J; junction bases left unmatched: 3. The CDR3 runs to 15 residues.

CDR3 DNA: TGTGCCAGCAATACGGGACTAGCGGCAGATACGCAGTATTTT. Translating gives CASNTGLAADTQYF. The chain couples TRBV6-1 to TRBJ2-3, with TRBD2 matching over 11 bases. Per the germline V gene, CDR1 is MNHNS and CDR2 is SASEGT. Trimming cost V 7 bases and J 4 bases; bases outside gene matches: 4. CDR3 length equals 14 residues.

The V call is TRBV30, the J call TRBJ2-2, with 13 bases identical to TRBD2. There are 16 residues in the CDR3. Germline loops: CDR1 GTSNPN, CDR2 SVGIG (reference sequence). The CDR3: CAYTLAGGPSLGELFF. The CDR3, as DNA: TGTGCTTACACACTAGCGGGAGGGCCTTCTCTCGGGGAGCTGTTTTTT. Full variable domain (rest looked up from reference TRBV30 and TRBJ2-2): SQTIHQWPATLVQPVGSPLSLECTVEGTSNPNLYWYRQAAGRGLQLLFYSVGIGQISSEVPQNLSASRPQDRQFILSSKKLLLSDSGFYLCAYTLAGGPSLGELFFGEGSRLTVL.

The V and J genes are TRBV5-1 and TRBJ2-3; D gene unclear. V gave up 0 bases and J gave up 0 bases, with 14 bases separating them. CDR3 length equals 17 residues. Germline CDR1 and CDR2: SGHRS and YFSETQ. CDR3: CASSLARASASTDTQYF. CDR3 nucleotide sequence: TGCGCCAGCAGCTTGGCCCGGGCTTCGGCTAGCACAGATACGCAGTATTTT. Together with reference TRBV5-1 and TRBJ2-3, the CDR3 gives the full variable domain: KAGVTQTPRYLIKTRGQQVTLSCSPISGHRSVSWYQQTPGQGLQFLFEYFSETQRNKGNFPGRFSGRQFSNSRSEMNVSTLELGDSALYLCASSLARASASTDTQYFGPGTRLTVL.

V and J are TRBV18 and TRBJ1-4; D unclear. CDR3 size: 16 residues. The V and J ends lost 4 bases and 1 base respectively, with 13 bases between them. Germline V gene data show CDR1 as KGHSH and CDR2 as LQKENI. CDR3 sequence: CASSLLGSGTNEKLFF. The CDR3 region has the DNA TGTGCCAGCTCACTTCTAGGGAGCGGAACTAATGAAAAACTGTTTTTT.